This T cell receptor (beta chain) was sequenced during a study of memory CD4+ T cells and cytomegalovirus serostatus. Whole-study context: This sample comes from healthy Belgian adults, about nine CMV seropositive, approximately 22 seronegative.

The sort gate was single viable CD3+CD4+CD8-CD45RO+ cells for memory CD4+ T cells. Serostatus was set by detecting CMV pp150, pp28, p38, p52 IgG. CDR3 length equals 14 residues. Germline V gene lookup returns CDR1 ENHRY and CDR2 SYGVKD. Between the trimmed V and J ends, which lost 4 bases and 3 bases, there was a span of 9 bases. With regard to this clone: Its antigen remains unidentified.

Method: immunoSEQ multiplex PCR; TCRdb's copy keeps in-frame clones and lacks some. The table has tens of thousands of clones, approximately 80% seen once. General study points: CMV serostatus prediction reached median AUC approximately 0.96, or 0.89 with US-trained model.

This sequence was found in an adult in good health and CMV-seropositive. The chain employs TRBV10-3 and TRBJ2-2; D may correspond to TRBD1 or TRBD2 (5 bases each). Sample: memory CD4+ T cells from blood. The CDR3 DNA sequence: TGTGCCATCAGTGGGCAGGGAGACACCGGGGAGCTGTTTTTT. This sequence encodes CAISGQGDTGELFF.